Listed here are 18 T cell receptor beta chains from one sample, sequenced in a study of long-term antiretroviral therapy in people with HIV. Version v3.0 of the immunoSEQ assay ran at survey level. Some clones are missing from TCRdb's copy, which holds only in-frame ones; the method was immunoSEQ multiplex PCR. The top ten clones hold around 4% of a sample with some 40,000 clones, roughly nine tenths of them seen once. Material: unsorted PBMCs, obtained 1.2 years after starting antiretroviral therapy. These receptors all stem from a woman aged 45-65 years with HIV.

The chain combines TRBV6-1 with TRBJ1-5; the D is unclear. Germline CDR1 is MNHNS and CDR2 is SASEGT. The CDR3 loop spans 16 amino acids. The V and J ends lost 2 bases and 4 bases respectively, with 15 bases between them. CDR3 sequence: CASSEPGGSMNQPQHF. CDR3 coding DNA: TGTGCCAGCAGTGAACCGGGAGGGTCCATGAATCAGCCCCAGCATTTT.

The chain couples TRBV7-3 to TRBJ2-2; the match to TRBD1 covers 9 bases. J gave up 4 bases and V 4 bases, and 1 base lay outside the gene matches. This CDR3 is built from 14 residues. Germline loops: CDR1 SGHTA, CDR2 FQGTGA. This chain's CDR3 is CASSSGQGTGELFF. As DNA, the CDR3 is TGTGCCAGCAGCTCGGGACAGGGCACCGGGGAGCTGTTTTTT.

The chain joins TRBV5-4 to TRBJ2-3, with D maybe TRBD2 (5 bases). The CDR3 is made up of 13 amino acids. Looked up from germline, CDR1 is SGHNT and CDR2 is YYREEE (reference sequence). Between the trimmed V and J ends, which lost 2 bases and 3 bases, there was a span of 7 bases. The CDR3, as DNA: TGTGCCAGCAGCTTAGAGGGAACAGATACGCAGTATTTT. This sequence encodes CASSLEGTDTQYF.

This chain connects TRBV27 to TRBJ2-1; 7 bases fit TRBD2. The V gene's germline CDR1 is MNHEY and CDR2 SMNVEV (reference sequence). The V segment lost 3 bases and the J segment 4 bases; nucleotides outside the gene matches: 9. The CDR3 length is 16 residues. The CDR3 DNA reads as TGTGCCAGCAGTTTGGTCCCTCCGGGGGGTTACAATGAGCAGTTCTTC. As protein: CASSLVPPGGYNEQFF.

The CDR3 bases are TGCGCCAGCAGCTTGGGGGCAGGGTACATCTCTGAAGCTTTCTTT. It encodes CASSLGAGYISEAFF. V gene TRBV5-1 combines with J gene TRBJ1-1, with D perhaps TRBD1 (5 bases). This CDR3 is built from 15 residues. Per the germline V gene, CDR1 is SGHRS and CDR2 is YFSETQ. Trimming left V 0 bases short and J 6 bases short, with 15 bases between.

This rearrangement joins TRBV7-9 to TRBJ2-1, with 8 bases lining up with TRBD2. Germline lookup yields CDR1 SEHNR and CDR2 FQNEAQ (reference sequence). This CDR3 comprises 14 residues. With 5 bases clipped from V and 7 bases from J, the junction kept 7 bases outside the gene matches. The CDR3 spells CASSRTSGSNEQFF. In nucleotides, the CDR3 is TGTGCCAGCAGCAGAACTAGCGGTTCAAATGAGCAGTTCTTC.

The rearrangement links TRBV29-1 to TRBJ2-2; 7 positions agree with TRBD1. Germline assignment: CDR1 SQVTM and CDR2 ANQGSEA. The CDR3 sequence is 12 residues long. The J segment lost 6 bases and the V segment lost 3 bases, leaving 1 base of the junction unmatched. CDR3 sequence (DNA): TGCAGCGTTGATACAGGGGCCGGGGAGCTGTTTTTT. It translates to CSVDTGAGELFF.

This clone was recorded once. Here the CDR3 reads CASRIAGVTYNEQFF. CDR3 in DNA: TGTGCCAGCAGGATAGCGGGGGTGACCTACAATGAGCAGTTCTTC. The rearrangement links TRBV27 to TRBJ2-1, with TRBD2 matching over 9 bases. The CDR3 is 15 residues long. Germline loops: CDR1 MNHEY, CDR2 SMNVEV (reference sequence). The J segment lost 2 bases and the V segment lost 6 bases, leaving 5 bases of the junction unmatched.

The chain joins TRBV5-6 to TRBJ1-1; D unresolved. Trimming removed 2 bases at V and 3 bases at J, with 11 bases between. The CDR3 contains 14 residues. Germline assignment: CDR1 SGHDT and CDR2 YYEEEE. CDR3 protein: CASSFRRAYTEAFF. CDR3 bases: TGTGCCAGCAGCTTCAGAAGGGCTTACACTGAAGCTTTCTTT.

This rearrangement joins TRBV21-1 to TRBJ2-7; no DNA check was done on the table's D call, TRBD2. TRBV21-1 is classified as a pseudogene. The CDR3 contains 15 residues. The chain's CDR3 is CASSKAALPSYEQYF. DNA for the CDR3: TGTGCCAGCAGCAAAGCAGCCCTCCCCTCCTACGAGCAGTACTTC.

The chain uses TRBV2 and TRBJ1-3; 12 bases agree with TRBD1. Looked up from germline, CDR1 is SNHLY and CDR2 is FYNNEI. The CDR3 contains 16 residues. V shed 5 bases, J shed 9 bases, and the junction held 11 bases outside the gene matches. The CDR3 is CASSPHGTGGGGTIYF. In DNA, the CDR3 is TGTGCCAGCAGTCCTCACGGGACAGGGGGCGGGGGCACCATATATTTT. Full variable domain (rest looked up from reference TRBV2 and TRBJ1-3): EPEVTQTPSHQVTQMGQEVILRCVPISNHLYFYWYRQILGQKVEFLVSFYNNEISEKSEIFDDQFSVERPDGSNFTLKIRSTKLEDSAMYFCASSPHGTGGGGTIYFGEGSWLTVV.

This chain uses TRBV5-1 with TRBJ2-7; TRBD1 aligns across 8 bases. From germline, CDR1 is SGHRS and CDR2 YFSETQ. V lost 4 bases and J lost 4; bases outside the gene matches: 7. CDR3 length equals 14 residues. CDR3 residues: CASSLLQGEYEQYF. Written as DNA, the CDR3 is TGCGCCAGCAGCCTACTACAGGGGGAGTACGAGCAGTACTTC. The whole variable domain, filled in from reference TRBV5-1 and TRBJ2-7, reads KAGVTQTPRYLIKTRGQQVTLSCSPISGHRSVSWYQQTPGQGLQFLFEYFSETQRNKGNFPGRFSGRQFSNSRSEMNVSTLELGDSALYLCASSLLQGEYEQYFGPGTRLTVT.

The rearrangement links TRBV12-5 to TRBJ2-3; 8 bases line up with TRBD2. The CDR3 spans 13 residues. CDR1 and CDR2 (germline): LGHNT, FRNRAP. V dropped 4 bases and J dropped 8; count of bases not matched to a gene: 5. The CDR3 DNA follows: TGTGCTAGTGGTTATAGCGGGGTAGTTACGCAGTATTTT. This codes for CASGYSGVVTQYF.

This chain uses TRBV19 with TRBJ1-6; D is uncertain. The CDR3 contains 12 residues. Germline V CDR1 and CDR2: LNHDA, SQIVND (reference sequence). V shed 5 bases and J shed 10 bases, with 9 bases lying between them. The CDR3 coding sequence is TGTGCCAGTAGTGTGATGCTGTCACCCCTCCACTTT. Encoded protein: CASSVMLSPLHF.

The CDR3 spells CASRRLAEDTQYF. In nucleotides, the CDR3 is TGTGCCAGCAGACGTCTAGCGGAGGATACGCAGTATTTT. The chain recombines TRBV4-2 with TRBJ2-3; 7 bases fit TRBD2. With 6 bases clipped from V and 6 bases from J, the junction kept 6 bases outside the gene matches. In germline, CDR1 is LGHNA, CDR2 YNFKEQ. The CDR3 covers 13 residues.

CDR3 sequence (DNA): TGCAGTGCTAGAGAGCGCGAGCAGTACTTC. The encoded protein is CSAREREQYF. The gene calls are TRBV20-1 and TRBJ2-7; D unclear. The CDR3 totals 10 residues. Trimming took off 0 bases at V and 6 bases at J, with 3 bases between the two ends. Germline CDR1 is DFQATT and CDR2 is SNEGSKA (reference sequence).

This chain uses TRBV5-6 with TRBJ2-7; TRBD2 aligns across 7 bases. Trimming took 1 base from V and 7 from J; bases not matched to a gene: 11. The CDR3 runs to 15 residues. Germline V gene sequence: CDR1 SGHDT, CDR2 YYEEEE. Written as DNA, the CDR3 is TGTGCCAGCAGCTTGTACAGCGGGGCAGCGCGGGAGCAGTACTTC. Amino acids: CASSLYSGAAREQYF.

Points on this clone: At one end, the junction sequence differs from germline, possibly due to a read error. V gene TRBV7-7 combines with J gene TRBJ2-5; 9 positions agree with TRBD1. This CDR3 contains 16 residues. In germline, CDR1 is SSHAT, CDR2 FNYEAQ (reference sequence). CDR3 in amino acids: CASSPLPGQGAETQYF. CDR3 coding DNA: TGTGCTAGCAGTCCATTACCGGGACAGGGAGCCGAGACCCAGTACTTC.